This T cell receptor (beta chain) is drawn from a study of CD8+CD57+ T cells in acquired aplastic anemia. Profiling of TCR beta VDJ combinations and CDR3 sequences used genomic DNA as template. TCRdb recomputed calls from the reads with MiXCR, one row per CDR3 protein. The sample carries some 210,000 distinct CDR3 sequences, 61% recorded once. The CDR3 runs 13 residues. CDR1 is MGHRA, CDR2 YSYEKL, per germline. V lost 1 base and J 7 bases, leaving 8 bases between the germline ends. This clonotype was seen ten or more times. The source material was sorted CD4+, CD8+, or CD8+CD57+ T cells (not recorded which) from PBMCs. This TCR was recovered from a human donor in good health. The rearrangement links TRBV4-1 to TRBJ1-5; D remains ambiguous. The CDR3, as DNA: TGCGCCAGCAGCCAAGGAGGAGAGCAGCCCCAGCATTTT. Protein sequence: CASSQGGEQPQHF.